This T cell receptor (beta chain) was documented in a study of shared clonotypes between healthy human individuals. Study results and caveats: Across subsets, estimated richness was generally greater for naive than for memory populations.

The CDR3 extends over 14 amino acids. From germline, CDR1 is MDHEN and CDR2 SYDVKM. Notes on this clone: Its specificity is not known.

Data came from immunoSEQ multiplex PCR; TCRdb stores just in-frame clones and leaves some out. The data hold 2,100,000 or so clones, with approximately 96% observed a single time. The chain uses TRBV28 and TRBJ2-7, with 9 bases matching TRBD2. The clonotype originates from a man aged 18 to 35 in good health. Sequenced material: naive CD4+ T cells sorted from blood. Indicated subset: CD45RA+ positively selected. CDR3 nucleotide sequence: TGTGCTTGGAGAAAAGCGGGGGGCCCCTACGAGCAGTACTTC. It encodes CAWRKAGGPYEQYF.